This TCR beta chain comes out of a study of blood T cell repertoires in COVID-19. Looking at the study overall: Donors in the United States, Italy and Spain gave samples during acute or convalescent COVID-19. PBMCs, B-cell-depleted T cells, or T cells provided the cDNA or gDNA that made up the material.

Original methodology: Amplification with reference gene primers provided the estimates of nucleated cell counts. Assay: immunoSEQ multiplex PCR; the TCRdb copy retains only in-frame clones and omits some. V, J and clone size reflect that table, while D and trimming were determined from the DNA. The sample consists of about 160,000 clones, 60% to 85% of them appearing once. The receptor was isolated from a man between 60 and 70 years old with acute or convalescent COVID-19. Sequencing input: peripheral blood.

This CDR3 reads CASSNGGDNEQFF. The CDR3 DNA follows: TGTGCCAGCAGCAACGGGGGGGACAATGAGCAGTTCTTC. The rearrangement links TRBV6-6 to TRBJ2-1, with 8 bases that match TRBD2. The germline CDR1 and CDR2 sequences are MNHNY and SVGAGI (reference sequence). J gave up 5 bases and V 6 bases, and 3 bases lay outside the gene matches. The CDR3 covers 13 residues.